The clone carrying this T cell receptor (beta chain) was counted at least ten times. The antigen remains unidentified. The data are from a study of response to subunit inactivated influenza vaccine. General study findings and limits: Each seasonal flu vaccination may recruit only limited new T cells, authors suggested.

This CDR3 has 13 residues. Germline CDR1 reads MGHDK; CDR2 reads SYGVNS. Trimming shortened V by 1 base and J by 4 bases, and 7 bases separated the two germline ends. MiXCR was run by TCRdb on the RT-PCR reads, yielding one entry per CDR3 protein. The sample lists around 580,000 distinct CDR3 sequences; around 11% were seen once. The chain couples TRBV25-1 to TRBJ1-2; no clear D gene. The receptor was isolated from a man between 50 and 59 years old who received an inactivated influenza vaccine. The sample was PBMCs from blood, taken on the day of vaccination. The CDR3 here is CASSESSLYGYTF. CDR3 sequence (DNA): TGTGCCAGCAGTGAATCTAGTCTCTATGGCTACACCTTC.